A selection of T cell receptor beta chains follows, all from one sample in a study of T-cell memory formation after mild COVID-19. TCRdb used MiXCR to reprocess the 5' RACE reads, holding one entry per CDR3 protein. Among roughly 160,000 distinct CDR3 sequences listed, under 15% were seen once. The source material was PBMCs or a T cell subset sorted from them (not recorded which). The receptors derive from a man between 18 and 29 years old who had mild COVID-19 (a few samples of this study predate the infection). Cell type and time point are not known. The CDR3 runs from the conserved cysteine through the conserved F or W. A D gene is named only where the DNA matches it firmly. Clone size is not always given. Where it is, it says once, few, many or a class for expanded clones.

>16|-|TRBJ2-5|TRBD2|TRBV7-6
TGTGCCAGCAGCTCTTTAGCGGGGGGATTCCAAGAGACCCAGTACTTC
CASSSLAGGFQETQYF
>14|few|TRBJ1-6|-|TRBV25-1
TGTGCCAGCAGTTGGACAGTTCATAATTCACCCCTCCACTTT
CASSWTVHNSPLHF
>15|few|TRBJ2-2|-|TRBV18
TGTGCCAGCTCACAGGGCAGTACTAACACCGGGGAGCTGTTTTTT
CASSQGSTNTGELFF
>13|-|TRBJ2-3|-|TRBV10-1
TGCGCCAGCAGTAACAAGCCCACAGATACGCAGTATTTT
CASSNKPTDTQYF
>14|few|TRBJ1-6|TRBD1|TRBV5-1
TGCGCCAGCGCCCGGGACAGGGCGAATTCACCCCTCCACTTT
CASARDRANSPLHF
>14|many|TRBJ2-7|TRBD1|TRBV7-2
TGTGCCAGCAGCCGGGACAGGGCAGGCTACGAGCAGTACTTC
CASSRDRAGYEQYF
>13|-|TRBJ2-7|TRBD2|TRBV5-6
TGTGCCAGCAGCTGGGGACTAGGGAACGAGCAGTACTTC
CASSWGLGNEQYF
>12|-|TRBJ2-7|-|TRBV20-1
TGCAGTGCTTACAGGAGCCCCTACGAGCAGTACTTC
CSAYRSPYEQYF
>14|few|TRBJ1-5|-|TRBV9
TGTGCCAGCAGCGTTGGGGGGGTGAATCAGCCCCAGCATTTT
CASSVGGVNQPQHF
>11|-|TRBJ1-2|-|TRBV7-2
TGTGCCAGCAGCTTTCAGTATGGCTACACCTTC
CASSFQYGYTF
>14|-|TRBJ2-5|TRBD1|TRBV23-1
TGCGCCAGCAGTCAATCGAGACAGGGAGAGACCCAGTACTTC
CASSQSRQGETQYF
>13|many|TRBJ2-5|-|TRBV7-2
TGTGCCAGCAGCTTTAGCTCTAGCGAGACCCAGTACTTC
CASSFSSSETQYF
>14|many|TRBJ2-3|-|TRBV5-1
TGCGCCAGCAGCTTGATGGGCAACACAGATACGCAGTATTTT
CASSLMGNTDTQYF
>14|-|TRBJ2-3|-|TRBV24-1
TGTGCCACCAGTGGGGGGGCCCCCACAGATACGCAGTATTTT
CATSGGAPTDTQYF
>14|-|TRBJ2-3|TRBD2|TRBV20-1
TGCAGTGCTTACTTAGCGGGGTCGGCAGATACGCAGTATTTT
CSAYLAGSADTQYF
>16|-|TRBJ2-2|TRBD1|TRBV24-1
TGTGCCACCAGTGATTTCCTGGGACAGGGTGCCGGGGAGCTGTTTTTT
CATSDFLGQGAGELFF
>12|-|TRBJ1-1|-|TRBV6-2/TRBV6-3
TGTGCCAGCAGCACCGGGACGGTAGAAGCTTTCTTT
CASSTGTVEAFF
>13|-|TRBJ1-3|-|TRBV15
TGTGCCACCAGCACAAATTCGGGAAACACCATATATTTT
CATSTNSGNTIYF
>13|many|TRBJ2-1|TRBD2|TRBV12-3/TRBV12-4
TGTGCCAGCAGTTTCGGGAGGGACAATGAGCAGTTCTTC
CASSFGRDNEQFF
>14|-|TRBJ1-1|TRBD1|TRBV3-1
TGTGCCAGCAGCCAAAGCGACAGGGCCACTGAAGCTTTCTTT
CASSQSDRATEAFF
>13|few|TRBJ1-1|-|TRBV5-1
TGCGCCAGCAGCTTGGACCAGGGCACTGAAGCTTTCTTT
CASSLDQGTEAFF
>11|few|TRBJ1-1|TRBD1|TRBV6-5
TGTGCCAGCAGTTCGGGACAGGGCCTTTTCTTT
CASSSGQGLFF
>13|-|TRBJ2-7|-|TRBV7-8
TGTGCCAGCAGCTTACTTTTCAACTACGAGCAGTACTTC
CASSLLFNYEQYF
>15|few|TRBJ2-5|TRBD1|TRBV7-2
TGTGCCAGCAGTTCCGGGACAGGTTCCCAAGAGACCCAGTACTTC
CASSSGTGSQETQYF
>11|-|TRBJ1-2|-|TRBV20-1
TGCAGTGCCCTAGCCAACTATGGCTACACCTTC
CSALANYGYTF
>14|few|TRBJ2-2|-|TRBV12-3/TRBV12-4
TGTGCCAGCAGGTCCGCGGGGAACACCGGGGAGCTGTTTTTT
CASRSAGNTGELFF
>13|-|TRBJ2-5|-|TRBV4-3
TGCGCCAGCAGCCAAGGTACTGGGGAGACCCAGTACTTC
CASSQGTGETQYF
>15|-|TRBJ2-3|TRBD2|TRBV20-1
TGCAGTGCTAGGGCTAGCGGGGGGCACACAGATACGCAGTATTTT
CSARASGGHTDTQYF
>15|few|TRBJ1-4|-|TRBV27
TGTGCCAGCAGTTTATCAGCCCTGCGGCCGGAAAAACTGTTTTTT
CASSLSALRPEKLFF
>13|few|TRBJ2-5|-|TRBV20-1
TGCAGTGCTTTCGACAGAAGGCAGGAGACCCAGTACTTC
CSAFDRRQETQYF
>15|-|TRBJ1-4|-|TRBV4-3
TGCGCCAGCAGCCTCGGGGGAACTCCGGCCGAAAAACTGTTTTTT
CASSLGGTPAEKLFF
>15|once|TRBJ1-4|-|TRBV12-3/TRBV12-4
TGTGCCAGCAGTTCTCGGGAAGGGGATAATGAAAAACTGTTTTTT
CASSSREGDNEKLFF
>17|-|TRBJ1-4|TRBD1|TRBV28
TGTGCCAGCAGCCATAAACAGGGGGCACGGGCTAATGAAAAACTGTTTTTT
CASSHKQGARANEKLFF
>13|few|TRBJ1-5|-|TRBV20-1
TGCAGTGCTACAAAACAGGGAAATCAGCCCCAGCATTTT
CSATKQGNQPQHF
>15|-|TRBJ2-1|-|TRBV7-7
TGTGCCAGCAGCTTAGGTCGGTGGGGGGACAATGAGCAGTTCTTC
CASSLGRWGDNEQFF
>13|-|TRBJ2-3|-|TRBV3-1
TGTGCCAGCAGCCGCCAGTACACAGATACGCAGTATTTT
CASSRQYTDTQYF
>15|-|TRBJ2-5|TRBD2|TRBV6-6
TGTGCCAGCAGTTACTCAGGTGGCGGGGGGAGGACCCAGTACTTC
CASSYSGGGGRTQYF
>14|-|TRBJ2-4|-|TRBV6-1
TGTGCCAGCAGTGAAAGCTCAGGGTTAGCCATTCAGTACTTC
CASSESSGLAIQYF
>16|-|TRBJ2-7|-|TRBV6-5
TGTGCCAGCAGTTACTCGAACTTCGAGCACTCCTACGAGCAGTACTTC
CASSYSNFEHSYEQYF
>15|few|TRBJ1-1|-|TRBV6-2/TRBV6-3
TGTGCCAGCAGTTCCCTGGGCAGAACAAACACTGAAGCTTTCTTT
CASSSLGRTNTEAFF
>16|-|TRBJ1-1|-|TRBV19
TGTGCCAGTACCCCACCGGGGGAAGGAAGAGGGGGTGAAGCTTTCTTT
CASTPPGEGRGGEAFF
>16|few|TRBJ2-3|-|TRBV4-1
TGCGCCAGCAGCCAAGACCATGGGATAGCGACAGATACGCAGTATTTT
CASSQDHGIATDTQYF
>14|few|TRBJ2-3|-|TRBV7-9
TGTGCCTGTCGCCATCGGGGCCCCCGGCATACGCAGTATTTT
CACRHRGPRHTQYF
>17|many|TRBJ2-6|TRBD1|TRBV6-6
TGTGCCAGCAGAGCCGGGACAGGGCTCCCTGGGGCCAACGTCCTGACTTTC
CASRAGTGLPGANVLTF
>16|many|TRBJ2-5|TRBD2|TRBV5-1
TGCGCCAGCAGCTTGGCCCGTCTAGCGGGGGGAGAGACCCAGTACTTC
CASSLARLAGGETQYF
>13|few|TRBJ1-2|-|TRBV7-6
TGTGCCAGCAGCTTAAATGTGGGGAGTGGCTACACCTTC
CASSLNVGSGYTF
>18|-|TRBJ2-3|TRBD2|TRBV4-2
TGTGCCAGCAGCCAAGACCCGGGGGGGCGTAGGAGCACAGATACGCAGTATTTT
CASSQDPGGRRSTDTQYF
>14|few|TRBJ1-4|TRBD1|TRBV2
TGTGCCAGCAGTGGAAGACAGGGTGGTGAAAAACTGTTTTTT
CASSGRQGGEKLFF